This TCR beta chain was sequenced for a study of T cell responses to AZD1222 COVID-19 vaccine. This CDR3 contains 16 residues. Trimming took off 0 bases at V and 1 base at J, with 12 bases between the two ends. The germline V gene has CDR1 SGHRS and CDR2 YFSETQ. Assay: immunoSEQ multiplex PCR; the TCRdb copy retains only in-frame clones and omits some. This table holds approximately 210,000 clones, roughly 94% found once. Study-wide points: Unmutated regions of variants are reportedly targeted by nearly half of spike-specific TCRs. White British donors predominated, females outnumbered males, and clonal diversity was possibly underestimated. The number of AZD1222 recipients seropositive at baseline was only five to seven.

Notes on this clone: The target antigen is unknown.

The V call is TRBV5-1, the J call TRBJ2-3; maybe TRBD2 (6 bases). This sequence was found in an adult who received the MenACWY meningococcal vaccine as a control. The sequencing here drew on peripheral blood, taken 28 days after the second dose of the MenACWY control vaccine. CDR3 amino acids: CASSLGQAGRTDTQYF. The CDR3 coding sequence is TGCGCCAGCAGCTTGGGGCAAGCGGGTCGCACAGATACGCAGTATTTT.